This T cell receptor beta chain was profiled in a study of cytomegalovirus exposure and HLA in healthy donors. Study-wide background: Roughly 80 million unique TCRs from HLA-typed donors made up an early data release. Assignment to the Caucasian-associated ancestry cluster applied to less than 85% of the roughly 420 genotyped donors.

The primer mix had 60 Vbeta and 13 Jbeta primers. Clones were sequenced by immunoSEQ multiplex PCR, and TCRdb holds only the in-frame ones, with some missing. The sample includes tens of thousands of clones, over 55% of them seen just once. General study findings and limits: For most TCR beta V segments, an earlier analysis put the productive rate at about 87% or about 30% of the time. V- and J-gene trimming of TCR beta was linked (in a later analysis) to a missense DCLRE1C variant.

With regard to this clone: The antigen remains unidentified.

Germline assignment: CDR1 SEHNR and CDR2 FQNEAQ (reference sequence). This CDR3 is built from 17 residues. The junction had 13 bases not matched to a gene; V was cut back by 5 bases and J by 1 base. The chain is built from TRBV7-9 and TRBJ1-1; 7 nucleotides match TRBD1. This receptor was taken from a woman aged 45-59 years in good health and CMV-seropositive. The sequenced sample was PBMCs. The DNA for the CDR3 is TGTGCCAGCAGCCCGGGTACGGACAGGAGACGGAACACTGAAGCTTTCTTT. Its translation: CASSPGTDRRRNTEAFF.